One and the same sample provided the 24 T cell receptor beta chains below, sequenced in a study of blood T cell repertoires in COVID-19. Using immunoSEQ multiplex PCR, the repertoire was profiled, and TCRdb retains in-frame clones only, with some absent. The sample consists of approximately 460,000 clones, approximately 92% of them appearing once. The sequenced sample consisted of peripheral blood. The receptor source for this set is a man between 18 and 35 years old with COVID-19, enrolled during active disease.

The DNA for the CDR3 is TGTGCCAGCAGCCCCCCATGGGCGGGGGGAACGACCGGGGAGCTGTTTTTT. Translated: CASSPPWAGGTTGELFF. V and J are TRBV5-4 and TRBJ2-2; 8 bases fit TRBD2. Germline loops: CDR1 SGHNT, CDR2 YYREEE (reference sequence). The CDR3 consists of 17 residues. With 4 bases clipped from V and 5 bases from J, the junction kept 13 bases outside the gene matches.

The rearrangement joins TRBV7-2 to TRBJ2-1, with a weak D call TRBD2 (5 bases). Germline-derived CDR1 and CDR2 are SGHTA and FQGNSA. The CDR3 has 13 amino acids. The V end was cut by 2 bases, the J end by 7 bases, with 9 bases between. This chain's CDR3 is CASSLSGLNEQFF. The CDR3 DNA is TGTGCCAGCAGCTTATCGGGGTTGAATGAGCAGTTCTTC.

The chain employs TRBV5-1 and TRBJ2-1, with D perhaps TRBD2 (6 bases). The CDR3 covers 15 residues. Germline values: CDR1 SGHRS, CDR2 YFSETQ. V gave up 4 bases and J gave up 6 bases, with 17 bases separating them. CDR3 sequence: CASSPLAGPGNEQFF. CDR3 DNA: TGCGCCAGCAGCCCACTTGCGGGGCCCGGCAATGAGCAGTTCTTC.

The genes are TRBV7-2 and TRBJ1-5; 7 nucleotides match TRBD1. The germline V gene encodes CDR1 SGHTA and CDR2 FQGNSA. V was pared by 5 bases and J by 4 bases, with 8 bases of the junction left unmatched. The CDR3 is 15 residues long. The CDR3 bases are TGTGCCAGCAGCCTGATTTGGGACAGAAATCAGCCCCAGCATTTT. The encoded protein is CASSLIWDRNQPQHF.

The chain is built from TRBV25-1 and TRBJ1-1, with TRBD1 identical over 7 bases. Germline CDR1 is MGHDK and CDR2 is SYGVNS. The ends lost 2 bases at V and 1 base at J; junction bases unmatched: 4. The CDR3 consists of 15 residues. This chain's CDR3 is CASSEAGQWNTEAFF. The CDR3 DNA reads TGTGCCAGCAGTGAAGCGGGACAGTGGAACACTGAAGCTTTCTTT.

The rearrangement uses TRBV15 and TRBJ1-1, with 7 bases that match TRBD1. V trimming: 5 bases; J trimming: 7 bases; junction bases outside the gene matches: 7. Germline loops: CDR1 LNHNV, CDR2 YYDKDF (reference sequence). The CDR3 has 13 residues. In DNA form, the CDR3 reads TGTGCCACCAGCTGGCCAGGGGGATTTGAAGCTTTCTTT. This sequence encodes CATSWPGGFEAFF.

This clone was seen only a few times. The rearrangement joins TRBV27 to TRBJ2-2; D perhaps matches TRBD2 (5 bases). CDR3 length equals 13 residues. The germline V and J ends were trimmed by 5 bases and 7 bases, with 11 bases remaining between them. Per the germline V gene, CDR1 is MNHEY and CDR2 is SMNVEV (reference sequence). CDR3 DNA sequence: TGTGCCAGCAGTCCTGGACTGGACGGGGAGCTGTTTTTT. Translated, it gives CASSPGLDGELFF.

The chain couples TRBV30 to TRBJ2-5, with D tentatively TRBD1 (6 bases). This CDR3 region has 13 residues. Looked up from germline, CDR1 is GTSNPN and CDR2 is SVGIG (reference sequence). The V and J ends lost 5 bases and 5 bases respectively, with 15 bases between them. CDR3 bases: TGTGCCTGGGCTCGTGAAAGGGGGGAGACCCAGTACTTC. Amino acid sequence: CAWARERGETQYF.

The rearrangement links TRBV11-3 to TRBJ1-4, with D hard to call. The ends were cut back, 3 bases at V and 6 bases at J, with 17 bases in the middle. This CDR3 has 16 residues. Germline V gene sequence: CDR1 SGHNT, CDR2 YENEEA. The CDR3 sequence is CASSLQAPPADEKLFF. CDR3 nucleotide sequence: TGTGCCAGCAGCTTGCAGGCTCCTCCTGCTGATGAAAAACTGTTTTTT.

The CDR3 loop reads CSVEDRDSFNYGYTF. CDR3 DNA: TGCAGCGTTGAAGATAGGGACAGCTTTAACTATGGCTACACCTTC. The V call is TRBV29-1, the J call TRBJ1-2, with 7 bases that match TRBD1. V lost 0 bases to trimming and J lost 1 base; unmatched junction nucleotides: 5. Germline V gene data show CDR1 as SQVTM and CDR2 as ANQGSEA. This CDR3 comprises 15 residues.

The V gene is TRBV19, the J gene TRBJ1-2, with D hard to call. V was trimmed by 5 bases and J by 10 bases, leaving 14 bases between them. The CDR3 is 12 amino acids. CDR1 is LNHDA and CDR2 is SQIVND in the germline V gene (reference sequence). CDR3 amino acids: CASSFGSMNYTF. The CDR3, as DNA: TGTGCCAGTAGTTTCGGTTCCATGAACTACACCTTC.

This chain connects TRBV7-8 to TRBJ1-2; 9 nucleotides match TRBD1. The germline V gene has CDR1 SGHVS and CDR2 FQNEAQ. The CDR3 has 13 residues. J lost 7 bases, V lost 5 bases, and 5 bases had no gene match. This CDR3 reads CASSPGDRVGYTF. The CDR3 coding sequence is TGTGCCAGCAGCCCAGGGGACAGGGTTGGCTACACCTTC.

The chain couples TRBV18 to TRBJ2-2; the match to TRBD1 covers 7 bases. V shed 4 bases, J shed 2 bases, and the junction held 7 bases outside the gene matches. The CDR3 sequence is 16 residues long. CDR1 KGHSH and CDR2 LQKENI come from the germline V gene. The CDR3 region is CASSRPTGANTGELFF. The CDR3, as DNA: TGTGCCAGCTCACGACCAACAGGGGCCAACACCGGGGAGCTGTTTTTT.

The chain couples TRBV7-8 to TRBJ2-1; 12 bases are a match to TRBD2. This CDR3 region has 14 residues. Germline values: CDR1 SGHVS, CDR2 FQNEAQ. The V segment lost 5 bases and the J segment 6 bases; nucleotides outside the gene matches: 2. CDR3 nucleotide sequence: TGTGCCAGCAGCGGGACTAGCGGGTTCAATGAGCAGTTCTTC. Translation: CASSGTSGFNEQFF.

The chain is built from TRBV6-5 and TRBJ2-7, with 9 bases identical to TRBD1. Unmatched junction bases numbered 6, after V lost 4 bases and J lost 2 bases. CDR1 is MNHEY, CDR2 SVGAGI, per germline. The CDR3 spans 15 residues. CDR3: CASSSAGTGTYEQYF. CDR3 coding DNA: TGTGCCAGCAGTTCCGCCGGGACAGGGACCTACGAGCAGTACTTC.

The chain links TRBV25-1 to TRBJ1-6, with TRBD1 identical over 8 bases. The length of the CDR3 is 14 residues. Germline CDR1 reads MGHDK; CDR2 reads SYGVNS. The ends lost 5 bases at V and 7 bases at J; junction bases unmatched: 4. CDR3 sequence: CASSWTGTNSPLHF. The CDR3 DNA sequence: TGTGCCAGCAGTTGGACAGGGACGAATTCACCCCTCCACTTT.

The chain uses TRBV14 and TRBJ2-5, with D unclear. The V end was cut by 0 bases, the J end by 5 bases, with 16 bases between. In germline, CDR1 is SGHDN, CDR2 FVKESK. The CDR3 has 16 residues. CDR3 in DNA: TGTGCCAGCAGCCAAGATACACACAGCCCCTCGGAGACCCAGTACTTC. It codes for CASSQDTHSPSETQYF. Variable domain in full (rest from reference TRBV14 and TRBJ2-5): EAGVTQFPSHSVIEKGQTVTLRCDPISGHDNLYWYRRVMGKEIKFLLHFVKESKQDESGMPNNRFLAERTGGTYSTLKVQPAELEDSGVYFCASSQDTHSPSETQYFGPGTRLLVL.

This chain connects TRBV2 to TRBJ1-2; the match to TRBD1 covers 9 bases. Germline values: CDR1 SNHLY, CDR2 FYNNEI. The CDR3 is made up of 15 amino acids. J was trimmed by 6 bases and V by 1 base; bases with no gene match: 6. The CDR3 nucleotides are TGTGCCAGCAGTGAAGTCGAGGGACAGGGAGATGGCTACACCTTC. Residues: CASSEVEGQGDGYTF. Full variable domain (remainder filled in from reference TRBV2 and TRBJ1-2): EPEVTQTPSHQVTQMGQEVILRCVPISNHLYFYWYRQILGQKVEFLVSFYNNEISEKSEIFDDQFSVERPDGSNFTLKIRSTKLEDSAMYFCASSEVEGQGDGYTFGSGTRLTVV.

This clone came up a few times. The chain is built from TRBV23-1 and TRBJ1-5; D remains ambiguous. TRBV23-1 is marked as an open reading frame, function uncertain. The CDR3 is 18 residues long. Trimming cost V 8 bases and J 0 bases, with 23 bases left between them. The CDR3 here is CASYQNPAVPYSNQPQHF. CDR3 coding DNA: TGCGCCAGCTACCAAAACCCGGCGGTTCCCTATAGCAATCAGCCCCAGCATTTT.

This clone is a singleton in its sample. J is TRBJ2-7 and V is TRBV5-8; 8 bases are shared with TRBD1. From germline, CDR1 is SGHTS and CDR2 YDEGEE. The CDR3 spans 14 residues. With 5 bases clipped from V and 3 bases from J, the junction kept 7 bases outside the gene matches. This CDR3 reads CASRTTGGSYEQYF. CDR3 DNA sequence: TGTGCCAGCAGAACAACAGGGGGTAGCTACGAGCAGTACTTC. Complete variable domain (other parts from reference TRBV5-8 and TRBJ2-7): EAGVTQSPTHLIKTRGQQATLRCSPISGHTSVYWYQQALGLGLQFLLWYDEGEERNRGNFPPRFSGRQFPNYSSELNVNALELEDSALYLCASRTTGGSYEQYFGPGTRLTVT.

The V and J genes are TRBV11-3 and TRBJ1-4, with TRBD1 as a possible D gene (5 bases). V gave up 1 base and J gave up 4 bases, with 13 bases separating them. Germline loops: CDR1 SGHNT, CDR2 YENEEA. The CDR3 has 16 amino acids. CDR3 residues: CASSLAPGIGNEKLFF. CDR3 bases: TGTGCCAGCAGCTTAGCGCCAGGGATCGGTAATGAAAAACTGTTTTTT.

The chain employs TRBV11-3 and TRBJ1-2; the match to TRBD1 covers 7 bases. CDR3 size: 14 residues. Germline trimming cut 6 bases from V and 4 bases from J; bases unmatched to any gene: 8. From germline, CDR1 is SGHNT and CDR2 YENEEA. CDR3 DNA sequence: TGTGCCAGCAGTCGTAGACAGGGACCCTATGGCTACACCTTC. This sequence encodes CASSRRQGPYGYTF.

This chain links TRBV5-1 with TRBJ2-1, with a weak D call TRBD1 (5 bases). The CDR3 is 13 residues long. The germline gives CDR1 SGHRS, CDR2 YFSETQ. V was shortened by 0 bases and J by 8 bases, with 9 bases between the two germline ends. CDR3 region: CASSLESGHEQFF. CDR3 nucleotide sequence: TGCGCCAGCAGCTTGGAGTCAGGGCATGAGCAGTTCTTC.

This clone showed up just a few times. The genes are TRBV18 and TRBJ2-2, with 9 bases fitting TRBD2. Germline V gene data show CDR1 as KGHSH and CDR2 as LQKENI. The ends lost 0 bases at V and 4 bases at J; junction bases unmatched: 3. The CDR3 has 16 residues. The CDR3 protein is CASSPPRGGRTGELFF. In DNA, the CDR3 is TGTGCCAGCTCACCACCGCGGGGGGGCCGCACCGGGGAGCTGTTTTTT.